One and the same sample provided the 27 T cell receptor beta chains below, sequenced in a study of read filtering for tumor transcriptome and immune sequencing. From about 0.4 ug of RNA, a library with molecular barcoded alpha/delta and beta/gamma adaptors was made. TCRdb processed the reads anew with MiXCR; each CDR3 protein has one entry. This sample yields 40,000 or so distinct CDR3 sequences, of which about an eighth are seen a single time; about 32% belongs to the top ten. What was sequenced was a population of CD138-negative cells sorted from bone marrow. The receptors come from a donor aged 40 or older with multiple myeloma.

This clonotype came up many times. The chain couples TRBV5-6 to TRBJ2-3; 12 bases are a match to TRBD2. Germline CDR1 reads SGHDT; CDR2 reads YYEEEE. The CDR3 is 14 residues long. V gave up 5 bases and J gave up 10 bases; unmatched junction bases: 8. CDR3 in DNA: TGTGCCAGCAGTGTCTCTCTAGCGGGAGGGCCGCAGTATTTT. As protein: CASSVSLAGGPQYF.

This clonotype turned up a few times. This may come from a read error, since a much larger clone is one base off. Since the CDR3 does not end with the conserved phenylalanine or tryptophan, this likely comes from a read error. The chain carries TRBV9 and TRBJ2-7; possibly TRBD2 for D (5 bases). The CDR3 is 15 residues long. Germline CDR1 and CDR2: SGDLS and YYNGEE. With 0 bases removed from V and 0 bases from J, the gap between germline ends came to 10 bases. CDR3 loop: CASSVAGVDSYEQYL. DNA of the CDR3: TGTGCCAGCAGCGTAGCCGGGGTGGACTCCTACGAGCAGTACCTC.

This clonotype came up many times. The gene calls are TRBV5-1 and TRBJ2-3, with 7 nucleotides matching TRBD1. The CDR3 contains 14 residues. Germline values: CDR1 SGHRS, CDR2 YFSETQ. With V trimmed by 1 base and J by 5 bases, 4 bases remained unmatched. CDR3 DNA sequence: TGCGCCAGCAGCTTGTCGCAGGGGGAAGATACGCAGTATTTT. It is translated as CASSLSQGEDTQYF. The full variable domain, with the rest looked up from reference TRBV5-1 and TRBJ2-3, is KAGVTQTPRYLIKTRGQQVTLSCSPISGHRSVSWYQQTPGQGLQFLFEYFSETQRNKGNFPGRFSGRQFSNSRSEMNVSTLELGDSALYLCASSLSQGEDTQYFGPGTRLTVL.

The count of this clonotype is one. A clone one base away is much larger, so this may be a read error. In DNA, the CDR3 is TGCGCCAGCAGCTTCGAGGGCAGGGCAATCGCTGAAGCTTTCTTT. Translating gives CASSFEGRAIAEAFF. V usage is TRBV5-1 and J usage is TRBJ1-1; D is perhaps TRBD1 (5 bases). CDR3 length equals 15 residues. Germline values: CDR1 SGHRS, CDR2 YFSETQ. The V and J ends lost 2 bases and 6 bases respectively, with 17 bases between them.

This clonotype was recorded a few times. Just one base apart from a much larger clone, this may be a read error. The chain couples TRBV14 to TRBJ2-5; maybe TRBD2 (5 bases). Germline lookup yields CDR1 SGHDN and CDR2 FVKESK. The CDR3 is made up of 15 amino acids. CDR3 region: CACSQGGSHQETQYF. The DNA for the CDR3 is TGTGCCTGCAGCCAAGGAGGCAGTCACCAAGAGACCCAGTACTTC. The full variable domain, with the rest looked up from reference TRBV14 and TRBJ2-5, is EAGVTQFPSHSVIEKGQTVTLRCDPISGHDNLYWYRRVMGKEIKFLLHFVKESKQDESGMPNNRFLAERTGGTYSTLKVQPAELEDSGVYFCACSQGGSHQETQYFGPGTRLLVL.

This clonotype was observed at least ten times. The V and J genes are TRBV20-1 and TRBJ2-4, with D perhaps matching TRBD1 (6 bases). Germline loops: CDR1 DFQATT, CDR2 SNEGSKA (reference sequence). Trimming pared 0 bases from V and 0 bases from J, leaving 9 bases between. This CDR3 spans 15 amino acids. This CDR3 is CSARDPGAAKNIQYF. The DNA for the CDR3 is TGCAGTGCTAGAGACCCAGGGGCAGCCAAAAACATTCAGTACTTC.

This clonotype was observed at least ten times. This chain links TRBV20-1 with TRBJ1-5; 9 bases align to TRBD1. Losses at the gene ends were 1 base for V and 5 bases for J; bases not matched to a gene: 9. The germline gives CDR1 DFQATT, CDR2 SNEGSKA (reference sequence). The CDR3 contains 16 residues. The CDR3 loop is CSARVPGQGLDQPQHF. In nucleotides, the CDR3 is TGCAGTGCTAGAGTACCGGGACAGGGTCTGGATCAGCCCCAGCATTTT.

To note about this clonotype: Given a far larger clone just one base away, this is likely a sequencing read error. The CDR3 sequence: CASILTAGELFF. The CDR3 nucleotides are TGTGCCAGCATCTTGACAGCCGGGGAGCTGTTTTTT. The rearrangement links TRBV11-3 to TRBJ2-2, with D possibly matching TRBD1 (5 bases). CDR3 length equals 12 residues. CDR1 is SGHNT and CDR2 is YENEEA in the germline V gene. V lost 7 bases to trimming and J lost 6 bases, with 9 bases between them.

As for this clonotype: A much larger clone sits a single nucleotide away, making a read error possible. The final CDR3 position lacks the conserved phenylalanine or tryptophan, pointing to a likely read error. V is TRBV20-1 and J is TRBJ2-5, with unresolved D. In germline, CDR1 is DFQATT, CDR2 SNEGSKA (reference sequence). The CDR3 covers 11 residues. V lost 6 bases and J lost 4, with 9 bases in between. CDR3 sequence (DNA): TGCAGTGCCGGTTTTGGAGAGACCCAGTACTCC. Its protein product is CSAGFGETQYS.

This chain uses TRBV11-2 with TRBJ2-7, with 9 bases identical to TRBD1. Germline CDR1 is SGHAT and CDR2 is FQNNGV. The CDR3 has 15 amino acids. V lost 4 bases to trimming and J lost 2 bases; unmatched junction nucleotides: 6. CDR3 residues: CASSSGTGRTYEQYF. The CDR3 DNA sequence: TGTGCCAGCAGCTCAGGGACAGGGAGGACCTACGAGCAGTACTTC.

This clonotype was counted many times. V and J are TRBV30 and TRBJ2-5; 7 positions agree with TRBD1. The CDR3 sequence is 14 residues long. Trimming at V came to 3 bases and at J to 3 bases, leaving 7 bases not matched to a gene. CDR1 is GTSNPN, CDR2 SVGIG, per germline (reference sequence). CDR3 bases: TGTGCCTGGAGCGGCAGGGACAGCGAAGAGACCCAGTACTTC. Its protein product is CAWSGRDSEETQYF.

The genes are TRBV27 and TRBJ2-7; possibly TRBD1 for D (6 bases). The CDR3 loop spans 14 amino acids. Trimming stripped 5 bases from V and 3 bases from J, with 14 bases between. Germline V gene sequence: CDR1 MNHEY, CDR2 SMNVEV (reference sequence). CDR3 amino acids: CASSMKQGIYEQYF. The CDR3 coding sequence is TGTGCCAGCAGTATGAAACAGGGTATCTACGAGCAGTACTTC.

This clonotype was observed a few times. This sequence may be a read error, since a much larger clone differs from it by one base. The chain has TRBV20-1 and TRBJ2-7; D is ambiguous. The CDR3 totals 13 residues. Germline loops: CDR1 DFQATT, CDR2 SNEGSKA (reference sequence). The CDR3 DNA is TGCAGTGCTAGAAGTCGGAGCTCCTGCGAGCAGTACTTC. Residues: CSARSRSSCEQYF.

This clonotype is classed as medium-sized. This chain uses TRBV5-4 with TRBJ2-1, with 10 positions matching TRBD2. The V gene's germline CDR1 is SGHNT and CDR2 YYREEE (reference sequence). This CDR3 region has 15 residues. V shed 1 base, J shed 4 bases, and the junction held 2 bases outside the gene matches. The CDR3 bases are TGTGCCAGCAGCTTGAAACTAGCGGGATACAATGAGCAGTTCTTC. It translates to CASSLKLAGYNEQFF.

A remark on this clonotype: Given a much more abundant clone one base away, this may be a read error. This rearrangement joins TRBV7-3 to TRBJ2-5; D may be TRBD1 or TRBD2 (5 bases each). This CDR3 is 13 amino acids long. V was clipped by 1 base and J by 5 bases, with 8 bases between them. The germline V gene encodes CDR1 SGHTA and CDR2 FQGTGA. CDR3 region: CASSLNRRETQYF. CDR3 nucleotide sequence: TGTGCCAGCAGCTTAAACAGGAGGGAGACCCAGTACTTC.

The table lists this clonotype with a few counts. CDR3 bases: TGTGCCAGCAGTTTGGTCACAGGGGCACTGTTTTTT. Its protein product is CASSLVTGALFF. This chain uses TRBV28 with TRBJ1-4, with TRBD1 identical over 7 bases. The CDR3 is made up of 12 amino acids. The J segment lost 13 bases and the V segment lost 3 bases, leaving 5 bases of the junction unmatched. The germline V gene has CDR1 MDHEN and CDR2 SYDVKM.

This sequence joins TRBV5-1 and TRBJ2-5, with D perhaps assigned TRBD1 or TRBD2 (5 bases each). Trimming shortened V by 4 bases and J by 3 bases, and 10 bases separated the two germline ends. From germline, CDR1 is SGHRS and CDR2 YFSETQ. The CDR3 spans 13 residues. The CDR3 protein is CASSTGHEETQYF. In DNA, the CDR3 is TGCGCCAGCAGCACGGGGCACGAAGAGACCCAGTACTTC.

This clonotype occurred many times. The V gene is TRBV5-4, the J gene TRBJ2-6; 10 nucleotides line up with TRBD1. The CDR3 sequence is 15 residues long. Germline V CDR1 and CDR2: SGHNT, YYREEE (reference sequence). The trim removed 7 bases at V and 2 bases at J, leaving 3 bases unmatched. As DNA, the CDR3 is TGTGCCAGCGCCGGGACAGGGGCTGGGGCCAACGTCCTGACTTTC. Protein: CASAGTGAGANVLTF.

This clonotype was seen at least ten times. The chain recombines TRBV24-1 with TRBJ2-2; 10 bases map to TRBD1. This CDR3 is built from 16 residues. The germline V gene encodes CDR1 KGHDR and CDR2 SFDVKD. V gave up 6 bases and J gave up 5 bases; unmatched junction bases: 8. CDR3 region: CATSPPGQGQTGELFF. The CDR3 bases are TGTGCCACCAGTCCCCCGGGACAGGGGCAAACCGGGGAGCTGTTTTTT.

In its sample, this clonotype was seen many times. The chain uses TRBV12-3 or TRBV12-4 and TRBJ1-4; 11 bases align to TRBD1. The CDR3 is 15 residues long. After removal of 6 bases from V and 8 bases from J, the junction contained 8 bases not matched to a gene. This CDR3 reads CASSSGQGAGEKLFF. Here the CDR3 DNA reads TGTGCCAGCAGCTCTGGACAGGGGGCTGGAGAAAAACTGTTTTTT.

The sample holds many counts of this clonotype. The CDR3 DNA follows: TGTGCCAGCACCCCCGCTACGGGAGCAGATACGCAGTATTTT. It is translated as CASTPATGADTQYF. This chain links TRBV7-9 with TRBJ2-3, with TRBD2 as a possible D gene (6 bases). The ends were cut back, 7 bases at V and 4 bases at J, with 15 bases in the middle. Germline lookup yields CDR1 SEHNR and CDR2 FQNEAQ (reference sequence). This CDR3 spans 14 amino acids.

This clonotype was seen repeatedly, ten times or more. The rearrangement uses TRBV7-9 and TRBJ2-5, with D perhaps TRBD2 (6 bases). CDR3 length: 15 amino acids. V was cut by 5 bases and J by 5 bases, with 18 bases left in between. Germline CDR1 and CDR2: SEHNR and FQNEAQ (reference sequence). The CDR3, as DNA: TGTGCCAGCAGCCCGATGGGGGGACCTCAGGAGACCCAGTACTTC. It translates to CASSPMGGPQETQYF.

This clonotype is deemed large. J is TRBJ2-1 and V is TRBV7-6, with D perhaps TRBD1 (5 bases). Germline V lookup: CDR1 SGHVS, CDR2 FNYEAQ. This CDR3 has 14 residues. V gave up 1 base and J gave up 4 bases, with 8 bases separating them. This CDR3 is CASSLGTPYNEQFF. The CDR3 nucleotides read TGTGCCAGCAGCTTAGGGACACCTTACAATGAGCAGTTCTTC. Using reference TRBV7-6 and TRBJ2-1 for the parts outside the CDR3, the full variable domain is GAGVSQSPRYKVTKRGQDVALRCDPISGHVSLYWYRQALGQGPEFLTYFNYEAQQDKSGLPNDRFSAERPEGSISTLTIQRTEQRDSAMYRCASSLGTPYNEQFFGPGTRLTVL.

In regard to this clonotype: Since a much larger clone is just one base distant, this may be a read error. The rearrangement joins TRBV19 to TRBJ2-7; unclear D gene. This CDR3 spans 16 amino acids. CDR1 LNHDA and CDR2 SQIVND come from the germline V gene (reference sequence). The V and J ends lost 3 bases and 4 bases respectively, with 19 bases between them. Written as DNA, the CDR3 is TGTGCCAGTAGTATCTTCGCTGGGGTGAGAATGTACGAGCAGTACTTC. Its protein product is CASSIFAGVRMYEQYF.

At least ten counts were recorded for this clonotype. V and J are TRBV12-3 or TRBV12-4 and TRBJ2-5; 8 bases line up with TRBD1. V lost 6 bases and J lost 2; bases outside the gene matches: 8. CDR3 length: 15 amino acids. The DNA for the CDR3 is TGTGCCAGCAGAACCGGACAGGGAGGACAAGAGACCCAGTACTTC. Its protein is CASRTGQGGQETQYF.

On this clonotype: A read error may explain this, as a much larger clone is one base away. V is TRBV28 and J is TRBJ2-7; weak D call: TRBD2 (5 bases). Germline CDR1 MDHEN, CDR2 SYDVKM. This CDR3 is built from 13 residues. The CDR3 DNA is TGTACCAGCAGTCCCCGGCGCGGGCGCGAGCAGTACTTC. It yields the protein CTSSPRRGREQYF.

This clonotype was observed at least ten times. The chain uses TRBV5-1 and TRBJ2-3; D is undetermined. CDR3 length: 15 residues. V was trimmed by 0 bases and J by 6 bases, leaving 14 bases between them. The germline V gene encodes CDR1 SGHRS and CDR2 YFSETQ. The CDR3 region is CASSLGLYQMDTQYF. CDR3 in DNA: TGCGCCAGCAGCTTGGGGCTTTACCAGATGGATACGCAGTATTTT. Together with reference TRBV5-1 and TRBJ2-3, the CDR3 gives the full variable domain: KAGVTQTPRYLIKTRGQQVTLSCSPISGHRSVSWYQQTPGQGLQFLFEYFSETQRNKGNFPGRFSGRQFSNSRSEMNVSTLELGDSALYLCASSLGLYQMDTQYFGPGTRLTVL.